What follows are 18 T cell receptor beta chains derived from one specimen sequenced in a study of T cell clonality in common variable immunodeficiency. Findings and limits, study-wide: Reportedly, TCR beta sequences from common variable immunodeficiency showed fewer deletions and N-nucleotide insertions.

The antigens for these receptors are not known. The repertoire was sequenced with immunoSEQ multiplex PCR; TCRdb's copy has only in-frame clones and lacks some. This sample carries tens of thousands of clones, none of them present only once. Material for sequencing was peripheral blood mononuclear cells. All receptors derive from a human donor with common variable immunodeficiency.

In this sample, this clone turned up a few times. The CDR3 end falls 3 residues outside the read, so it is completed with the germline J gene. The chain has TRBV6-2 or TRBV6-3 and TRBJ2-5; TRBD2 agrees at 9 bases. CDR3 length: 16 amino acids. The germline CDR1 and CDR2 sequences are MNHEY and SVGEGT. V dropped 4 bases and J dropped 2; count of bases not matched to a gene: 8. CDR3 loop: CASSSSRLADQETQYF. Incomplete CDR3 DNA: TGTGCCAGCAGTTCATCTCGACTAGCGGATCAAGAGACC.

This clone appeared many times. The CDR3 bases that were read are TGCGCCAGCAGCTTGGATACAGGGCGAGGC. As protein: CASSLDTGRG. The CDR3, in full, reads CASSLDTGRGYTF. The rearrangement links TRBV5-1 to TRBJ1-2, with D possibly being TRBD1 (6 bases). The observed sequence ends 3 residues before the CDR3 terminus, with the missing tail filled in from the germline J gene. From germline, CDR1 is SGHRS and CDR2 YFSETQ. This CDR3 is built from 13 residues.

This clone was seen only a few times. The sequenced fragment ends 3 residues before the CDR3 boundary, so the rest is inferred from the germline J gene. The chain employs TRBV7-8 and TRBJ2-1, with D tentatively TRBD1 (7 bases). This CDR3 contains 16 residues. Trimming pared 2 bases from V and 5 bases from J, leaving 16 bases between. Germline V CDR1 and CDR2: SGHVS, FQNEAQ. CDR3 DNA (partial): TGTGCCAGCAGCTTAAAATTTGCGGGGACAGACAATGAG. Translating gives CASSLKFAGTDNE. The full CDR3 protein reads CASSLKFAGTDNEQFF.

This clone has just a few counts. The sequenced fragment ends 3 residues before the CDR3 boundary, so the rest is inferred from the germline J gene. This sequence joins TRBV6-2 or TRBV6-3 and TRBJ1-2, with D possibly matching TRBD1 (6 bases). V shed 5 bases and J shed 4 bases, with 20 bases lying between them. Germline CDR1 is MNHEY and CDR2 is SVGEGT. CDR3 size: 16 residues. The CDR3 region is CASSRRMDSMVYGYTF. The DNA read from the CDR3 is TGTGCCAGCAGTCGCAGAATGGACAGTATGGTCTATGGC.

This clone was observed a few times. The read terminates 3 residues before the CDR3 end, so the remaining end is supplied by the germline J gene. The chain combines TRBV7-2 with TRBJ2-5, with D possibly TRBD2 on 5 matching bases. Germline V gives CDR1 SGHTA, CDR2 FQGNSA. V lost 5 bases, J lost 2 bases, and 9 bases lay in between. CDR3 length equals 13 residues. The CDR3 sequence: CASSATRQETQYF. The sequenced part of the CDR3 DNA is TGTGCCAGCAGCGCCACTAGACAAGAGACC.

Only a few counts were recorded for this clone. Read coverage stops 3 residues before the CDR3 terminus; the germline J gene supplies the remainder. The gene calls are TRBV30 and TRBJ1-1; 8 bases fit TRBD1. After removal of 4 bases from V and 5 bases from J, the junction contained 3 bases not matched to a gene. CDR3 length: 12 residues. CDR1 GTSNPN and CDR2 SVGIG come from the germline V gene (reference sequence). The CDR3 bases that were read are TGTGCCTGGACAGGGGGCTGGACTGAA. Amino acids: CAWTGGWTE. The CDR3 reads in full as CAWTGGWTEAFF.

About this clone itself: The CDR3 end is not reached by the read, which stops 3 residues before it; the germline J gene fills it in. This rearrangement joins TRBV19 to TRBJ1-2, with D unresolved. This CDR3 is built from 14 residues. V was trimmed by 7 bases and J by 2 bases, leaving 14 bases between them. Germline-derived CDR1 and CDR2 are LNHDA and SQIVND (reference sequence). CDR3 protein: CASISLARNYGYTF. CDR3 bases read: TGTGCCAGTATTTCCCTCGCGCGGAACTATGGC.

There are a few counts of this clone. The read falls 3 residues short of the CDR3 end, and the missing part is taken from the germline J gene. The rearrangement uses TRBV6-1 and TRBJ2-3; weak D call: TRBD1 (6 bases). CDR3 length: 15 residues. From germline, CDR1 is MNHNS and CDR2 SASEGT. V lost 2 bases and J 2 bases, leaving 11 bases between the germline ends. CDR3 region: CASSEQGPYTDTQYF. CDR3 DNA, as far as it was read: TGTGCCAGCAGTGAACAGGGGCCCTACACAGATACG.

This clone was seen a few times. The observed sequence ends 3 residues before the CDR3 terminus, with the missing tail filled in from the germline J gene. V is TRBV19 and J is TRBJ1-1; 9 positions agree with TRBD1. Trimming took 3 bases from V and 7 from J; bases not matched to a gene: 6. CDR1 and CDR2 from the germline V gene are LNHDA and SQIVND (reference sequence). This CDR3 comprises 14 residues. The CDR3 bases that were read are TGTGCCAGTAGTATTGGGACAGGGCGCAATGAA. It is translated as CASSIGTGRNE. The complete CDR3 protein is CASSIGTGRNEAFF.

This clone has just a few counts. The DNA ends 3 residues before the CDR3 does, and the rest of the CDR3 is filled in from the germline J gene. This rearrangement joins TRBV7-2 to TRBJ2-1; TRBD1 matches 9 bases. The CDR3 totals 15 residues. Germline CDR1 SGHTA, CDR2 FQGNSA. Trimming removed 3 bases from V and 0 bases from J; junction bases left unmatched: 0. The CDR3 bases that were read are TGTGCCAGCAGCTTGGGACAGGGCTCCTACAATGAG. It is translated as CASSLGQGSYNE. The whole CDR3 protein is CASSLGQGSYNEQFF.

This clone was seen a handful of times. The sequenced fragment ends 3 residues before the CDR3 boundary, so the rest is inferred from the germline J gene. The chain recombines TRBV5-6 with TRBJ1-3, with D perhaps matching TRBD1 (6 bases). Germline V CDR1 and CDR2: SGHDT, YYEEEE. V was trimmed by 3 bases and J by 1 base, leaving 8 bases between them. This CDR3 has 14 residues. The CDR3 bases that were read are TGTGCCAGCAGCTCGGACAGTTCTGGAAACACC. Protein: CASSSDSSGNT. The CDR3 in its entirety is CASSSDSSGNTIYF.

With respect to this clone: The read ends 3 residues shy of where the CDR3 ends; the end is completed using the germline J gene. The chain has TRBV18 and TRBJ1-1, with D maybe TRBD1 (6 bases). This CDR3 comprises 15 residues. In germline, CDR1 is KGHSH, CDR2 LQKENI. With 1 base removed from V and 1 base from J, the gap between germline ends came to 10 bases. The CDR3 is CASSPRLDRNTEAFF. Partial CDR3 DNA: TGTGCCAGCTCACCACGACTGGACAGGAACACTGAA.

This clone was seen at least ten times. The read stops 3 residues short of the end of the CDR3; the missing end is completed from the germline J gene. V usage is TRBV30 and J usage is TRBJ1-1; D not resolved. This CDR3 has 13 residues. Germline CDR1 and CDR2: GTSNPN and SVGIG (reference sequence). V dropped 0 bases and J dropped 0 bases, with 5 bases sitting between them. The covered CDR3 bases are TGTGCCTGGAGTGTACGGGTGAACACTGAA. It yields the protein CAWSVRVNTE. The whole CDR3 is CAWSVRVNTEAFF.

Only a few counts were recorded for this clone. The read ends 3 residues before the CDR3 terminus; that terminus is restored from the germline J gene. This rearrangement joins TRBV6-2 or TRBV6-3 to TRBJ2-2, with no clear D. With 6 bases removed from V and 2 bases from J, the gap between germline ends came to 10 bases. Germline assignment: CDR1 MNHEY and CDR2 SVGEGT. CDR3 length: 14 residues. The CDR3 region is CASRQASNTGELFF. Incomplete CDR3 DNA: TGTGCCAGCAGGCAAGCAAGTAACACCGGGGAG.

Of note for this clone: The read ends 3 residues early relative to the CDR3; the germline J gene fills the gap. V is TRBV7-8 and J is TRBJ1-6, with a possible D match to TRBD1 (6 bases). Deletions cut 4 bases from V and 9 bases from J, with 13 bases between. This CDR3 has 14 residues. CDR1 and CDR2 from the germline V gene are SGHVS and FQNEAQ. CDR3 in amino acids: CASSSGQYPSPLHF. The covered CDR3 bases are TGTGCCAGCAGCTCCGGACAGTATCCTTCACCC.

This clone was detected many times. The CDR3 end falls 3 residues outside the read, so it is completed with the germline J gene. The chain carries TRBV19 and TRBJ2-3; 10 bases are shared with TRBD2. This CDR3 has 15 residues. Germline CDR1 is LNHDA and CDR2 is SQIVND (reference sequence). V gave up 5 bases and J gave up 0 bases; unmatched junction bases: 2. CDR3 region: CASSSLAGSTDTQYF. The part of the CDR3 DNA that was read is TGTGCCAGTAGTTCACTAGCGGGGAGCACAGATACG.

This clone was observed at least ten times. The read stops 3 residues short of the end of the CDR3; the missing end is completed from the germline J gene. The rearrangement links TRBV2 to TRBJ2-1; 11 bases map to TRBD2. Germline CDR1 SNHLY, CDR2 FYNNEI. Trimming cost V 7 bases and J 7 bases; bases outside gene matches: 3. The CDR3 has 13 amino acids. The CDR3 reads CASKTSGSNEQFF. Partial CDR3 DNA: TGTGCCAGCAAAACTAGCGGGAGTAATGAG.

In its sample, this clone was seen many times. The covered CDR3 bases are TGTGCCATCAGTGCCGGGACAGACAACACCGGGGAG. Residues: CAISAGTDNTGE. The complete CDR3 sequence is CAISAGTDNTGELFF. V and J are TRBV10-3 and TRBJ2-2; TRBD1 aligns across 7 bases. The CDR3 goes on 3 residues after the read ends, and that part is filled in from the germline J gene. Germline V lookup: CDR1 ENHRY, CDR2 SYGVKD. The ends lost 4 bases at V and 2 bases at J; junction bases unmatched: 4. The CDR3 is 15 amino acids.